Following are 25 T cell receptor beta chains from one sample sequenced in a study of blood T cell repertoires in COVID-19. Sequencing used immunoSEQ multiplex PCR; TCRdb keeps in-frame clones, though not all of them. The repertoire has some 170,000 clones, 80% to 90% of them found once; the top ten carry 13% to 15%. The source material was PBMCs or T cells enriched from blood (not recorded which). These receptors came from a man between 45 and 60 years old who had recovered from COVID-19.

The V and J genes are TRBV9 and TRBJ2-2; TRBD1 is a possible D gene (6 bases). V shed 0 bases and J shed 1 base, with 10 bases lying between them. This CDR3 region has 16 residues. Germline values: CDR1 SGDLS, CDR2 YYNGEE. The CDR3 nucleotides read TGTGCCAGCAGCGTAGTTGGGGGCTGGAACACCGGGGAGCTGTTTTTT. Its translation is CASSVVGGWNTGELFF.

The rearrangement links TRBV2 to TRBJ2-3; the D is unclear. The CDR3 consists of 14 residues. V lost 10 bases and J 4 bases, leaving 18 bases between the germline ends. Germline loops: CDR1 SNHLY, CDR2 FYNNEI. CDR3 loop: CATQASSHPDTQYF. Written as DNA, the CDR3 is TGTGCCACGCAGGCCAGCTCGCACCCAGATACGCAGTATTTT.

The chain couples TRBV28 to TRBJ2-4; D might be TRBD1 (6 bases). The germline gives CDR1 MDHEN, CDR2 SYDVKM. CDR3 length equals 16 residues. With 3 bases removed from V and 3 bases from J, the gap between germline ends came to 15 bases. CDR3 DNA sequence: TGTGCCAGCAGTTTTTCTGATCAAGGGGGCAAAAACATTCAGTACTTC. It codes for CASSFSDQGGKNIQYF.

Comment on this clone: A junction boundary mismatches the germline segment, possibly from a read error. This chain links TRBV7-7 with TRBJ1-4, with a weak D call TRBD1 (5 bases). Looked up from germline, CDR1 is SSHAT and CDR2 is FNYEAQ (reference sequence). The CDR3 sequence is 15 residues long. The CDR3 coding sequence is TGTGCTAGCAGCTTATCAGGGCTCCCTAATGAAAAACTGTTTTTT. Translating it yields CASSLSGLPNEKLFF.

This chain's CDR3 is CASSLGAGQSNTEAFF. For the CDR3, the DNA is TGTGCCAGCAGCTTAGGGGCAGGGCAATCGAACACTGAAGCTTTCTTT. The rearrangement joins TRBV7-9 to TRBJ1-1; weak D call: TRBD1 (5 bases). V dropped 1 base and J dropped 1 base, with 13 bases sitting between them. CDR1 SEHNR and CDR2 FQNEAQ come from the germline V gene (reference sequence). The CDR3 runs 16 residues.

The chain recombines TRBV7-9 with TRBJ1-2; the D gene is possibly TRBD1 (5 bases). Looked up from germline, CDR1 is SEHNR and CDR2 is FQNEAQ (reference sequence). There are 15 residues in the CDR3. Trimming removed 1 base at V and 7 bases at J, with 16 bases between. CDR3 loop: CASSLDSPGPAGYTF. The DNA for the CDR3 is TGTGCCAGCAGCTTAGACAGTCCAGGGCCGGCTGGCTACACCTTC.

This clone was recorded once. V is TRBV25-1 and J is TRBJ1-1; possible D gene TRBD1, 6 bases. The germline gives CDR1 MGHDK, CDR2 SYGVNS. Trimming shortened V by 7 bases and J by 0 bases, and 18 bases separated the two germline ends. The CDR3 loop spans 16 amino acids. The CDR3 bases are TGTGCCAGCACCGAGAGGACAGAAAGTATGAACACTGAAGCTTTCTTT. Translated: CASTERTESMNTEAFF.

The chain is built from TRBV6-5 and TRBJ1-5; possibly TRBD1 for D (5 bases). The CDR3 sequence is 14 residues long. V lost 6 bases and J lost 4, with 13 bases in between. Germline V lookup: CDR1 MNHEY, CDR2 SVGAGI. Here the CDR3 DNA reads TGTGCCAGCAGCCTTGAGCAGGGAAATCAGCCCCAGCATTTT. Its protein product is CASSLEQGNQPQHF.

The chain couples TRBV19 to TRBJ1-4, with 9 bases matching TRBD1. With V trimmed by 6 bases and J by 3 bases, 5 bases remained unmatched. The CDR3 loop spans 15 amino acids. Germline V gene lookup returns CDR1 LNHDA and CDR2 SQIVND (reference sequence). CDR3 coding DNA: TGTGCCAGTAGCACTCGGACAGGGGCTAATGAAAAACTGTTTTTT. Translating it yields CASSTRTGANEKLFF. The full variable domain, with the rest looked up from reference TRBV19 and TRBJ1-4, is DGGITQSPKYLFRKEGQNVTLSCEQNLNHDAMYWYRQDPGQGLRLIYYSQIVNDFQKGDIAEGYSVSREKKESFPLTVTSAQKNPTAFYLCASSTRTGANEKLFFGSGTQLSVL.

This chain connects TRBV6-6 to TRBJ2-2; 11 nucleotides line up with TRBD2. The CDR3 has 19 residues. Germline V lookup: CDR1 MNHNY, CDR2 SVGAGI (reference sequence). The junction had 16 bases not matched to a gene; V was cut back by 5 bases and J by 5 bases. The chain's CDR3 is CASSPSLGSGGADTGELFF. In DNA form, the CDR3 reads TGTGCCAGCAGTCCATCCTTGGGTAGCGGGGGGGCTGATACCGGGGAGCTGTTTTTT.

The gene calls are TRBV18 and TRBJ2-5, with unresolved D. This CDR3 is built from 12 residues. Germline V gene sequence: CDR1 KGHSH, CDR2 LQKENI. V was cut by 4 bases and J by 5 bases, with 8 bases left in between. The DNA for the CDR3 is TGTGCCAGCTCACAGGCCAGGGAGACCCAGTACTTC. Residues: CASSQARETQYF.

This sequence joins TRBV7-9 and TRBJ2-3; D unresolved. This CDR3 spans 15 amino acids. The germline V and J ends were trimmed by 2 bases and 0 bases, with 9 bases remaining between them. Germline V gene lookup returns CDR1 SEHNR and CDR2 FQNEAQ (reference sequence). DNA for the CDR3: TGTGCCAGCAGCTTAAGCCCGGGTAGCACAGATACGCAGTATTTT. This translates into CASSLSPGSTDTQYF.

The chain uses TRBV18 and TRBJ1-4; 8 positions match TRBD1. Trimming cost V 1 base and J 3 bases; bases outside gene matches: 7. The CDR3 has 17 residues. Looked up from germline, CDR1 is KGHSH and CDR2 is LQKENI. The CDR3 nucleotides read TGTGCCAGCTCACCACTTTCAGGGGGCCTATCTAATGAAAAACTGTTTTTT. It codes for CASSPLSGGLSNEKLFF.

This clone showed up just once. CDR3 protein: CASSQRGTSLSHEQFF. The DNA for the CDR3 is TGTGCCAGCAGCCAGCGCGGGACTAGTCTGAGCCATGAGCAGTTCTTC. The chain has TRBV3-1 (or the pseudogene TRBV3-2) and TRBJ2-1, with 8 bases that match TRBD2. The junction had 12 bases not matched to a gene; V was cut back by 3 bases and J by 8 bases. This CDR3 has 16 amino acids. The germline V gene has CDR1 LGHDT and CDR2 YNNKEL (reference sequence).

The gene calls are TRBV6-1 and TRBJ2-7; 12 nucleotides align to TRBD1. Germline assignment: CDR1 MNHNS and CDR2 SASEGT. CDR3 size: 16 residues. Trimming cost V 3 bases and J 6 bases; bases outside gene matches: 9. The CDR3 reads CASSDIVGQGAGEQYF. Here the CDR3 DNA reads TGTGCCAGCAGTGATATAGTGGGACAGGGGGCTGGCGAGCAGTACTTC.

This clone has more than one count but fewer than ten. J is TRBJ1-4 and V is TRBV7-8; TRBD1 matches 7 bases. The CDR3 is 14 amino acids. The V gene's germline CDR1 is SGHVS and CDR2 FQNEAQ. V gave up 8 bases and J gave up 0 bases; unmatched junction bases: 3. Written as DNA, the CDR3 is TGTGCCAGCGGAGACAGGGCAACTAATGAAAAACTGTTTTTT. Its protein is CASGDRATNEKLFF. Combining the CDR3 with reference TRBV7-8 and TRBJ1-4 gives the whole variable domain GAGVSQSPRYKVAKRGQDVALRCDPISGHVSLFWYQQALGQGPEFLTYFQNEAQLDKSGLPSDRFFAERPEGSVSTLKIQRTQQEDSAVYLCASGDRATNEKLFFGSGTQLSVL.

The chain combines TRBV30 with TRBJ1-1; D is unresolved. V lost 3 bases to trimming and J lost 2 bases, with 16 bases between them. Germline CDR1 and CDR2: GTSNPN and SVGIG (reference sequence). The CDR3 loop spans 15 amino acids. CDR3 protein: CAWSRGMEGNTEAFF. DNA for the CDR3: TGTGCCTGGAGCCGGGGTATGGAGGGTAACACTGAAGCTTTCTTT.

The chain carries TRBV5-1 and TRBJ1-4; 8 nucleotides align to TRBD1. This CDR3 region has 16 residues. From germline, CDR1 is SGHRS and CDR2 YFSETQ. Trimming cost V 4 bases and J 3 bases; bases outside gene matches: 8. The CDR3 region is CASSDSTGQANEKLFF. The CDR3 nucleotides are TGCGCCAGCAGCGACTCTACGGGACAGGCTAATGAAAAACTGTTTTTT.

This clone has more than one count but fewer than ten. The chain links TRBV7-2 to TRBJ1-5; 7 nucleotides agree with TRBD1. Germline lookup yields CDR1 SGHTA and CDR2 FQGNSA. The V and J ends lost 4 bases and 1 base, in that order; junction bases with no gene match: 7. CDR3 length equals 16 residues. The CDR3 DNA sequence: TGTGCCAGCAGCTCACGGACAGGTCGGAGCAATCAGCCCCAGCATTTT. Residues: CASSSRTGRSNQPQHF.

V usage is TRBV30 and J usage is TRBJ2-7; 8 nucleotides agree with TRBD2. With 3 bases clipped from V and 6 bases from J, the junction kept 10 bases outside the gene matches. This CDR3 has 14 amino acids. Germline V gives CDR1 GTSNPN, CDR2 SVGIG (reference sequence). CDR3 residues: CAWSRGGPLSEQYF. In DNA form, the CDR3 reads TGTGCCTGGAGCCGGGGGGGCCCGTTATCCGAGCAGTACTTC.

The chain employs TRBV5-4 and TRBJ2-7; 8 nucleotides align to TRBD2. Germline CDR1 is SGHNT and CDR2 is YYREEE (reference sequence). CDR3 length: 13 residues. The V segment lost 4 bases and the J segment 6 bases; nucleotides outside the gene matches: 6. The CDR3 here is CASSQGLVGEQYF. The CDR3 nucleotides read TGTGCCAGCAGCCAGGGACTAGTTGGCGAGCAGTACTTC.

The CDR3 spells CASSQSPRQTNYGYTF. The CDR3 region has the DNA TGTGCCAGCAGCCAATCACCGAGACAAACTAACTATGGCTACACCTTC. J is TRBJ1-2 and V is TRBV16, with D unresolved. The CDR3 totals 16 residues. CDR1 KGHSY and CDR2 FQNENV come from the germline V gene. Trimming stripped 0 bases from V and 0 bases from J, with 11 bases between.

J is TRBJ2-1 and V is TRBV12-3 or TRBV12-4; no definite D call. Trimming took off 7 bases at V and 4 bases at J, with 11 bases between the two ends. CDR3 length: 13 amino acids. CDR3 amino acids: CASIQPGYNEQFF. In DNA form, the CDR3 reads TGTGCCAGCATCCAACCAGGATACAATGAGCAGTTCTTC.

The chain couples TRBV12-5 to TRBJ1-1; 9 bases are shared with TRBD1. Germline trimming cut 6 bases from V and 4 bases from J; bases unmatched to any gene: 6. There are 14 residues in the CDR3. Germline V gives CDR1 LGHNT, CDR2 FRNRAP. The CDR3 bases are TGTGCTAGTGGCGGACAGGGGATGGTCACTGAAGCTTTCTTT. Its protein is CASGGQGMVTEAFF.

The V and J genes are TRBV28 and TRBJ2-1, with 10 bases that match TRBD1. Germline trimming cut 2 bases from V and 4 bases from J; bases unmatched to any gene: 2. This CDR3 comprises 15 residues. CDR1 is MDHEN and CDR2 is SYDVKM in the germline V gene. CDR3 bases: TGTGCCAGCAGTTTAAGGACAGGGGGGTACAATGAGCAGTTCTTC. Its translation is CASSLRTGGYNEQFF.